The entry below describes one TCR beta chain. This sample is part of a study of blood T cell repertoires in COVID-19. Study-level information: From the United States, Italy and Spain came samples of acute and convalescent COVID-19. PBMCs, B-cell-depleted T cells, or T cells provided the cDNA or gDNA that made up the material.

In the original analysis: The assay estimated nucleated cells by amplifying reference gene primers. The repertoire was sequenced with immunoSEQ multiplex PCR; TCRdb's copy has only in-frame clones and lacks some. That table is the source of V, J and clone size, and D and trimming were worked out from the DNA. This sample has around 700,000 clones, with approximately 90% found just once. Sample: peripheral blood. This TCR was recovered from a woman between 18 and 29 years old with acute or convalescent COVID-19.

CDR3 residues: CASSVEEGLGYTF. The CDR3 nucleotides are TGTGCCAGCAGCGTAGAAGAGGGTCTTGGCTACACCTTC. V usage is TRBV9 and J usage is TRBJ1-2; D gene uncertain. The CDR3 sequence is 13 residues long. Germline CDR1 and CDR2: SGDLS and YYNGEE. Trimming left V 0 bases short and J 7 bases short, with 10 bases between. Complete variable domain (other parts from reference TRBV9 and TRBJ1-2): DSGVTQTPKHLITATGQRVTLRCSPRSGDLSVYWYQQSLDQGLQFLIQYYNGEERAKGNILERFSAQQFPDLHSELNLSSLELGDSALYFCASSVEEGLGYTFGSGTRLTVV.